Here is one TCR beta chain with its context. This clonotype was detected only a few times. Its cognate antigen has yet to be identified. The sample holds no much larger clone one base away, and base qualities are not on file. Only healthy Caucasian donors were included. This sample is drawn from a study of identical twins (TCRdb year 2016). For the study in its entirety: TCR alpha and beta repertoires from monozygotic twins, unrelated adults of various ages and cord blood were deep-sequenced to test whether fetal clonotypes persist. Replicate twin experiments were performed at different times using different library preparation protocols to rule out contamination.

V is cut by 1 base and J by 8 bases, and the space between the germline ends is 12 bases. The germline V gene yields SGHTA for CDR1 and FQGNSA for CDR2. The CDR3 spans 14 residues, from the cysteine through the phenylalanine. The entry retains the CDR3 DNA only, 42 bases that are in frame from base 1. To prepare the library, 5' RACE was applied. Reads for this sample came from an Illumina HiSeq 2000. A universal primer binding site was added through template switching, and the final cDNA carried a unique molecular identifier so that TCR cDNA molecules could be counted accurately. First-strand cDNA for TCR alpha and beta chains was synthesized from specific primers in the conserved constant-segment region. To control for contamination, each cDNA library was double barcoded with a SMART-Mk sample barcode plus Illumina barcodes. TruSeq adapter sequences and Illumina sample barcodes were added in two successive PCR steps. The Illumina HiSeq platform was used with custom primers to sequence TCR alpha and beta cDNA libraries. Per the source publication's procedure: Raw reads were processed with MiGEC to extract unique molecular identifiers, and MiXCR was used to determine CDR3 positions. For each individual, recombination models were inferred using an EM algorithm with the repgenHMM and IGoR tools. Shared clonotype analysis was performed with the tcR package in R, normalizing sharing by the product of cloneset sizes. To study raw recombination without the effects of thymic and clonal selection, out-of-frame nonproductive sequences were analyzed. TCRdb applied fastp at Q25 and MiXCR to the public reads, then kept only in-frame beta chains. For every CDR3 protein sequence, its rows merge into one entry that carries the most common genes and DNA. What appears here as the V and J calls and clone size reflects TCRdb's work, not the paper's. The sample yields more than 1.5 million distinct CDR3 sequences; around a third were counted once. The top ten clonotypes cover around 0.3% of the sample.

Results the study describes overall, beyond this receptor: Out-of-frame TCR alpha sharing in monozygotic twins was systematically underestimated by recombination models, whereas sharing between unrelated individuals was in agreement with the recombination models. Conclusions relied on cross-sectional statistical analysis, since the same donors could not be followed over many years. Compared with coincidental sharing between unrelated individuals, out-of-frame TCR alpha sequences shared between twins showed an excess of sequences with low generation probability. Abundant cord blood beta clonotypes had fewer insertions, young adult naive repertoires showed a similar but weaker trend, and memory repertoires showed no such trend. The excess sharing between twins in beta out-of-frame sequences was weaker because fewer shared sequences reduced the signal-to-noise ratio. Invariant T cells such as MAIT and iNKT could partly confound zero-insertion analyses, though diverse VJ usage argued against this for most clonotypes.

The material sequenced was cord blood. This receptor chain uses TRBV7-2 and TRBJ2-1, and possibly TRBD2, on 5 matching bases. This receptor was obtained from a newborn girl in good health. The DNA reads as follows: TGTGCCAGCAGCTTAGGACTACCAAGCGATGAGCAGTTCTTC. This is translated as CASSLGLPSDEQFF.